Listed below are T cell receptor beta chains from one sample, sequenced in a study of blood T cell repertoires in COVID-19. This table comes from immunoSEQ multiplex PCR, and its TCRdb copy is limited to in-frame clones, with some not included. The sample shows 20,000 to 25,000 clones, approximately 80% of them seen only once. Sequencing was carried out using peripheral blood. The receptor source for this set is a man older than 75 with active or convalescent COVID-19. Both conserved end residues are part of each CDR3. The order of the fields is clone size, V gene, CDR3 length, D gene, J gene, CDR3 protein, CDR3 DNA. A D gene is named only where the DNA matches it firmly. Only some rows state a clone size, as once, few, many or a class for expanded clones.

clone_size: -; v_call: TRBV9; cdr3_length: 18; d_call: TRBD2; j_call: TRBJ2-7; cdr3_aa: CASSVGPSGGTSPYEQYF; cdr3_nt: TGTGCCAGCAGCGTAGGTCCTAGCGGGGGGACTTCCCCCTACGAGCAGTACTTC
clone_size: -; v_call: TRBV6-5; cdr3_length: 15; d_call: -; j_call: TRBJ2-7; cdr3_aa: CASSYSLGRRREQYF; cdr3_nt: TGTGCCAGCAGTTACAGCCTGGGGAGACGGCGGGAGCAGTACTTC
clone_size: once; v_call: TRBV29-1; cdr3_length: 12; d_call: -; j_call: TRBJ2-5; cdr3_aa: CSVENSPETQYF; cdr3_nt: TGCAGCGTTGAAAATAGCCCAGAGACCCAGTACTTC
clone_size: -; v_call: TRBV2; cdr3_length: 11; d_call: -; j_call: TRBJ2-5; cdr3_aa: CASTVQETQYF; cdr3_nt: TGTGCCAGCACGGTCCAAGAGACCCAGTACTTC
clone_size: -; v_call: TRBV5-1; cdr3_length: 14; d_call: TRBD2; j_call: TRBJ2-7; cdr3_aa: CASSSIAGKNEQYF; cdr3_nt: TGCGCCAGCAGCTCGATAGCGGGGAAGAACGAGCAGTACTTC
clone_size: -; v_call: TRBV6-5; cdr3_length: 12; d_call: -; j_call: TRBJ2-7; cdr3_aa: CASRSGSYEQYF; cdr3_nt: TGTGCCAGCAGGTCCGGGTCGTACGAGCAGTACTTC
clone_size: -; v_call: TRBV5-8; cdr3_length: 15; d_call: -; j_call: TRBJ1-3; cdr3_aa: CASSPRGRSGNTIYF; cdr3_nt: TGTGCCAGCAGCCCGCGTGGGCGCTCTGGAAACACCATATATTTT
clone_size: -; v_call: TRBV11-3; cdr3_length: 13; d_call: -; j_call: TRBJ2-7; cdr3_aa: CASSAQGLDEQYF; cdr3_nt: TGTGCCAGCAGCGCACAGGGTCTGGACGAGCAGTACTTC
clone_size: -; v_call: TRBV29-1; cdr3_length: 12; d_call: -; j_call: TRBJ2-7; cdr3_aa: CSVHKDSYEQYF; cdr3_nt: TGCAGCGTTCACAAGGACAGCTACGAGCAGTACTTC
clone_size: once; v_call: TRBV9; cdr3_length: 16; d_call: -; j_call: TRBJ1-4; cdr3_aa: CASSVGLNPQYEKLFF; cdr3_nt: TGTGCCAGCAGCGTAGGCCTCAACCCTCAGTATGAAAAACTGTTTTTT
clone_size: -; v_call: TRBV9; cdr3_length: 15; d_call: -; j_call: TRBJ2-1; cdr3_aa: CASSVAGVSLNEQFF; cdr3_nt: TGTGCCAGCAGCGTAGCGGGGGTTAGTCTGAATGAGCAGTTCTTC
clone_size: -; v_call: TRBV7-9; cdr3_length: 14; d_call: TRBD2; j_call: TRBJ2-7; cdr3_aa: CASSLGGLAYEQYF; cdr3_nt: TGTGCCAGCAGCTTAGGGGGACTAGCCTACGAGCAGTACTTC
clone_size: -; v_call: TRBV6-5; cdr3_length: 13; d_call: -; j_call: TRBJ2-3; cdr3_aa: CASNPAPGPTQYF; cdr3_nt: TGTGCCAGCAATCCCGCCCCTGGGCCTACGCAGTATTTT
clone_size: -; v_call: TRBV7-2; cdr3_length: 15; d_call: TRBD1; j_call: TRBJ2-7; cdr3_aa: CASTLTSDRSYEQYF; cdr3_nt: TGTGCCAGCACCTTAACTTCGGACAGGTCCTACGAGCAGTACTTC
clone_size: -; v_call: TRBV7-8; cdr3_length: 13; d_call: -; j_call: TRBJ2-7; cdr3_aa: CASSRRDGTEQYF; cdr3_nt: TGTGCCAGCAGCCGCCGGGATGGCACCGAGCAGTACTTC
clone_size: -; v_call: TRBV18; cdr3_length: 18; d_call: -; j_call: TRBJ1-5; cdr3_aa: CASSPQGTLLESNQPQHF; cdr3_nt: TGTGCCAGCTCACCACAAGGGACTCTCCTGGAGAGCAATCAGCCCCAGCATTTT
clone_size: -; v_call: TRBV6-5; cdr3_length: 14; d_call: -; j_call: TRBJ2-7; cdr3_aa: CASRSPQGTDEQYF; cdr3_nt: TGTGCCAGCAGGTCCCCCCAGGGTACGGACGAGCAGTACTTC
clone_size: few; v_call: TRBV7-2; cdr3_length: 14; d_call: TRBD2; j_call: TRBJ2-3; cdr3_aa: CASSPGLAGVRKYF; cdr3_nt: TGTGCCAGCAGCCCGGGTCTAGCGGGAGTTCGGAAGTATTTT
clone_size: once; v_call: TRBV19; cdr3_length: 14; d_call: TRBD1; j_call: TRBJ2-5; cdr3_aa: CASNHRGRQETQYF; cdr3_nt: TGTGCCAGTAACCACAGGGGGAGGCAAGAGACCCAGTACTTC
clone_size: -; v_call: TRBV10-3; cdr3_length: 16; d_call: TRBD1; j_call: TRBJ1-6; cdr3_aa: CAISPGTGELVSPLHF; cdr3_nt: TGTGCCATCAGTCCCGGGACAGGGGAGTTGGTTTCACCCCTCCACTTT
clone_size: -; v_call: TRBV5-1; cdr3_length: 14; d_call: -; j_call: TRBJ1-3; cdr3_aa: CASSLGVSGNTIYF; cdr3_nt: TGCGCCAGCAGCTTGGGCGTCTCTGGAAACACCATATATTTT
clone_size: -; v_call: TRBV4-3; cdr3_length: 14; d_call: TRBD1; j_call: TRBJ1-5; cdr3_aa: CASSPTGGGQPQHF; cdr3_nt: TGCGCCAGCAGCCCCACAGGGGGGGGCCAGCCCCAGCATTTT
clone_size: -; v_call: TRBV5-5; cdr3_length: 14; d_call: -; j_call: TRBJ1-4; cdr3_aa: CASSLGGWEEKLFF; cdr3_nt: TGTGCCAGCAGCTTGGGCGGCTGGGAGGAAAAACTGTTTTTT
clone_size: -; v_call: TRBV19; cdr3_length: 13; d_call: -; j_call: TRBJ1-3; cdr3_aa: CASSTGSGNTIYF; cdr3_nt: TGTGCCAGTAGTACCGGGTCTGGAAACACCATATATTTT
clone_size: -; v_call: TRBV7-9; cdr3_length: 15; d_call: -; j_call: TRBJ2-3; cdr3_aa: CASSESQISTDTQYF; cdr3_nt: TGTGCCAGCAGCGAGTCACAGATTAGCACAGATACGCAGTATTTT
clone_size: -; v_call: TRBV5-1; cdr3_length: 14; d_call: TRBD1; j_call: TRBJ1-4; cdr3_aa: CASSSTRDSEKLFF; cdr3_nt: TGCGCCAGCAGCTCCACCCGGGACAGTGAAAAACTGTTTTTT
clone_size: -; v_call: TRBV9; cdr3_length: 16; d_call: TRBD1; j_call: TRBJ2-7; cdr3_aa: CASSPTGQIRTYEQYF; cdr3_nt: TGTGCCAGCAGCCCGACGGGACAGATCCGTACCTACGAGCAGTACTTC
clone_size: -; v_call: TRBV19; cdr3_length: 15; d_call: TRBD2; j_call: TRBJ2-2; cdr3_aa: CASRPPGLATGELFF; cdr3_nt: TGTGCCAGTCGGCCACCGGGACTAGCCACCGGGGAGCTGTTTTTT
clone_size: -; v_call: TRBV28; cdr3_length: 15; d_call: TRBD1; j_call: TRBJ1-2; cdr3_aa: CASNPGQGDAYGYTF; cdr3_nt: TGTGCCAGCAACCCTGGACAGGGGGATGCCTATGGCTACACCTTC
clone_size: -; v_call: TRBV7-2; cdr3_length: 13; d_call: -; j_call: TRBJ1-1; cdr3_aa: CASSPIPGVEAFF; cdr3_nt: TGTGCCAGCAGCCCGATCCCCGGGGTTGAAGCTTTCTTT
clone_size: few; v_call: TRBV19; cdr3_length: 16; d_call: -; j_call: TRBJ2-3; cdr3_aa: CASSIVGAANTDTQYF; cdr3_nt: TGTGCCAGTAGTATAGTCGGAGCGGCGAACACAGATACGCAGTATTTT
clone_size: -; v_call: TRBV7-9; cdr3_length: 15; d_call: -; j_call: TRBJ1-1; cdr3_aa: CASSLGGSRNTEAFF; cdr3_nt: TGTGCCAGCAGCTTGGGAGGCAGCAGGAACACTGAAGCTTTCTTT
clone_size: -; v_call: TRBV25-1; cdr3_length: 17; d_call: -; j_call: TRBJ2-1; cdr3_aa: CASSEWSRQDSSNEQFF; cdr3_nt: TGTGCCAGCAGTGAATGGTCCCGACAGGACTCTTCCAATGAGCAGTTCTTC
clone_size: -; v_call: TRBV5-6; cdr3_length: 15; d_call: TRBD1; j_call: TRBJ1-4; cdr3_aa: CASSRRQGGYEKLFF; cdr3_nt: TGTGCCAGCAGCAGAAGACAGGGGGGCTATGAAAAACTGTTTTTT
clone_size: -; v_call: TRBV28; cdr3_length: 20; d_call: TRBD1; j_call: TRBJ1-6; cdr3_aa: CASSLLTDRDSNPHNSPLHF; cdr3_nt: TGTGCCAGCAGTCTCTTAACCGACCGGGACAGTAACCCTCATAATTCACCCCTCCACTTT
clone_size: -; v_call: TRBV4-2; cdr3_length: 19; d_call: TRBD1; j_call: TRBJ2-1; cdr3_aa: CASSQDYLTGPSLRNEQFF; cdr3_nt: TGTGCCAGCAGCCAAGATTACCTGACAGGGCCCTCTTTACGGAATGAGCAGTTCTTC
clone_size: -; v_call: TRBV6-1; cdr3_length: 13; d_call: -; j_call: TRBJ1-1; cdr3_aa: CASSETVPSEAFF; cdr3_nt: TGTGCCAGCAGTGAGACAGTACCCTCTGAAGCTTTCTTT
clone_size: -; v_call: TRBV15; cdr3_length: 17; d_call: TRBD2; j_call: TRBJ2-2; cdr3_aa: CATSPGLAGFNTGELFF; cdr3_nt: TGTGCCACCAGCCCCGGACTAGCGGGATTCAACACCGGGGAGCTGTTTTTT
clone_size: -; v_call: TRBV6-5; cdr3_length: 14; d_call: -; j_call: TRBJ1-4; cdr3_aa: CASSYGPLGEKLFF; cdr3_nt: TGTGCCAGCAGTTACGGGCCGCTTGGTGAAAAACTGTTTTTT
clone_size: -; v_call: TRBV7-9; cdr3_length: 15; d_call: TRBD2; j_call: TRBJ2-1; cdr3_aa: CASSLVAGAGNEQFF; cdr3_nt: TGTGCCAGCAGCTTGGTAGCGGGAGCGGGTAATGAGCAGTTCTTC
clone_size: once; v_call: TRBV18; cdr3_length: 14; d_call: -; j_call: TRBJ2-1; cdr3_aa: CASSPEQAHNEQFF; cdr3_nt: TGTGCCAGCTCCCCCGAGCAGGCCCACAATGAGCAGTTCTTC
clone_size: -; v_call: TRBV7-2; cdr3_length: 16; d_call: -; j_call: TRBJ2-3; cdr3_aa: CASSLEGRGSTDTQYF; cdr3_nt: TGTGCCAGCAGCTTAGAAGGCAGGGGTAGCACAGATACGCAGTATTTT
clone_size: -; v_call: TRBV4-2; cdr3_length: 16; d_call: TRBD2; j_call: TRBJ2-5; cdr3_aa: CASSQVARTRQETQYF; cdr3_nt: TGTGCCAGCAGCCAAGTCGCTAGGACTAGACAAGAGACCCAGTACTTC
clone_size: -; v_call: TRBV9; cdr3_length: 16; d_call: -; j_call: TRBJ2-1; cdr3_aa: CASSVGLGLGENEQFF; cdr3_nt: TGTGCCAGCAGCGTAGGGTTAGGACTCGGGGAGAATGAGCAGTTCTTC
clone_size: -; v_call: TRBV29-1; cdr3_length: 12; d_call: TRBD1; j_call: TRBJ2-5; cdr3_aa: CSARTGGETQYF; cdr3_nt: TGCAGCGCCCGGACAGGGGGAGAGACCCAGTACTTC
clone_size: few; v_call: TRBV18; cdr3_length: 16; d_call: TRBD1; j_call: TRBJ1-1; cdr3_aa: CASSPPPQGTNTEAFF; cdr3_nt: TGTGCCAGCTCACCACCCCCACAGGGGACGAACACTGAAGCTTTCTTT
clone_size: -; v_call: TRBV7-2; cdr3_length: 16; d_call: TRBD2; j_call: TRBJ2-4; cdr3_aa: CASSLATGGGKNIQYF; cdr3_nt: TGTGCCAGCAGCTTAGCAACGGGAGGTGGCAAAAACATTCAGTACTTC
clone_size: -; v_call: TRBV3-1/TRBV3-2; cdr3_length: 15; d_call: TRBD1; j_call: TRBJ1-2; cdr3_aa: CASSQRTGIDGGYTF; cdr3_nt: TGTGCCAGCAGCCAACGGACAGGGATTGATGGTGGCTACACCTTC
clone_size: -; v_call: TRBV9; cdr3_length: 14; d_call: TRBD1; j_call: TRBJ1-4; cdr3_aa: CASSVEAGGEKLFF; cdr3_nt: TGTGCCAGCAGCGTAGAGGCAGGGGGTGAAAAACTGTTTTTT
clone_size: -; v_call: TRBV24-1; cdr3_length: 13; d_call: -; j_call: TRBJ1-1; cdr3_aa: CATQDNANTEAFF; cdr3_nt: TGTGCCACCCAGGACAACGCGAACACTGAAGCTTTCTTT